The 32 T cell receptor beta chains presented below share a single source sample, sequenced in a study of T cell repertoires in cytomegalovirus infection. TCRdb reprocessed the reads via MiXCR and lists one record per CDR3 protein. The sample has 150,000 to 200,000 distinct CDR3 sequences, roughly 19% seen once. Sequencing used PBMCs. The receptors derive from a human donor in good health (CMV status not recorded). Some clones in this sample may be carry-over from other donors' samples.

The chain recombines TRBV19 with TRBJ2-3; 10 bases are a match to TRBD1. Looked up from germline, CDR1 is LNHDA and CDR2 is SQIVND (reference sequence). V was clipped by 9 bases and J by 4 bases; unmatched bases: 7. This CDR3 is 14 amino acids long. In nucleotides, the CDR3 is TGTGCCAGCGCCGGGACAGGGGTTCCAGATACGCAGTATTTT. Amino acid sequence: CASAGTGVPDTQYF.

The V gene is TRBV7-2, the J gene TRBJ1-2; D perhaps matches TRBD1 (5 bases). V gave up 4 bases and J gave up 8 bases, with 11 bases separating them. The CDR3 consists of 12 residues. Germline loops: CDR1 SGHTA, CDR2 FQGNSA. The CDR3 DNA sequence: TGTGCCAGCAGCTGGAGGTCAGGGGGCTACACCTTC. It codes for CASSWRSGGYTF.

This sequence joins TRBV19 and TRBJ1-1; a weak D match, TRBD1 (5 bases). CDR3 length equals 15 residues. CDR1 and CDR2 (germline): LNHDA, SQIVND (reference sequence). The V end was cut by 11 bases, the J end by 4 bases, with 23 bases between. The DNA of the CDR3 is TGTGCCTCATACCCCGCATTCGGGGGAGCCACTGAAGCTTTCTTT. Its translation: CASYPAFGGATEAFF.

The CDR3 region has the DNA TGTGCCAGCAGCTTAATAGTAAACAATGAGCAGTTCTTC. Translation: CASSLIVNNEQFF. The gene calls are TRBV5-5 and TRBJ2-1; D is uncertain. The CDR3 contains 13 residues. In germline, CDR1 is SGHKS, CDR2 YYEKEE (reference sequence). V was pared by 2 bases and J by 5 bases, with 8 bases between. The whole variable domain, filled in from reference TRBV5-5 and TRBJ2-1, reads DAGVTQSPTHLIKTRGQQVTLRCSPISGHKSVSWYQQVLGQGPQFIFQYYEKEERGRGNFPDRFSARQFPNYSSELNVNALLLGDSALYLCASSLIVNNEQFFGPGTRLTVL.

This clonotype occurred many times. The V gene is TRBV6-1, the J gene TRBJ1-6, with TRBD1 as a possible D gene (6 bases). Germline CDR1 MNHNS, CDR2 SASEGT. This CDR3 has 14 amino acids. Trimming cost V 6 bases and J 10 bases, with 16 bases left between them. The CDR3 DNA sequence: TGTGCCAGCAGGGTCCGGGGGCGAAACTCACCCCTCCACTTT. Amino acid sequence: CASRVRGRNSPLHF.

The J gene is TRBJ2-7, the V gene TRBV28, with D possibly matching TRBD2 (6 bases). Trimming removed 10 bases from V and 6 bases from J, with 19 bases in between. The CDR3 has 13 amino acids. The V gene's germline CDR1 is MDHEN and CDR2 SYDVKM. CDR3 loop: CAIFTSRGSEQYF. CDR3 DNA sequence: TGTGCCATTTTTACAAGCCGGGGGTCCGAGCAGTACTTC.

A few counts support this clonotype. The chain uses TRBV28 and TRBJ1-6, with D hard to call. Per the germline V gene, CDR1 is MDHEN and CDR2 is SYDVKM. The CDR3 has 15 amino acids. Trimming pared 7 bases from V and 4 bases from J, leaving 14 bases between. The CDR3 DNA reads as TGTGCCAGCATCCAGACGGGCCCATATAATTCACCCCTCCACTTT. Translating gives CASIQTGPYNSPLHF.

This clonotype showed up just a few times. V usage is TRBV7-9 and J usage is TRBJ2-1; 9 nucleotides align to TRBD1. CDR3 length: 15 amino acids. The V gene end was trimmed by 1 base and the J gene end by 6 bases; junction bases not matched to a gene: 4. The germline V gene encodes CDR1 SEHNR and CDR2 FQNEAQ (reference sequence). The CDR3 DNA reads TGTGCCAGCAGCTTAGTGGGACAGGGTTCCAATGAGCAGTTCTTC. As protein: CASSLVGQGSNEQFF.

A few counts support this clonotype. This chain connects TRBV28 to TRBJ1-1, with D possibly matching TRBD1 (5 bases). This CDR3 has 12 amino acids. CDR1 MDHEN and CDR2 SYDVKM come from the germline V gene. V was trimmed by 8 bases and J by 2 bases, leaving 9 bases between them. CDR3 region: CASQTENTEAFF. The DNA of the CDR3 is TGTGCCAGCCAGACAGAAAACACTGAAGCTTTCTTT. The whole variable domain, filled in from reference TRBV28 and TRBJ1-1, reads DVKVTQSSRYLVKRTGEKVFLECVQDMDHENMFWYRQDPGLGLRLIYFSYDVKMKEKGDIPEGYSVSREKKERFSLILESASTNQTSMYLCASQTENTEAFFGQGTRLTVV.

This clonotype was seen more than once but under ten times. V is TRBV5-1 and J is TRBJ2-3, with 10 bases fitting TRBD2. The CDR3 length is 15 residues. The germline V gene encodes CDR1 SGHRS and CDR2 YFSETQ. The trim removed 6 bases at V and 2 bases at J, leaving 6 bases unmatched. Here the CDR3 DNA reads TGCGCCAGCACCGATAGCGGGGGGACCACAGATACGCAGTATTTT. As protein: CASTDSGGTTDTQYF. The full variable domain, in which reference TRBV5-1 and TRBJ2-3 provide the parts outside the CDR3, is KAGVTQTPRYLIKTRGQQVTLSCSPISGHRSVSWYQQTPGQGLQFLFEYFSETQRNKGNFPGRFSGRQFSNSRSEMNVSTLELGDSALYLCASTDSGGTTDTQYFGPGTRLTVL.

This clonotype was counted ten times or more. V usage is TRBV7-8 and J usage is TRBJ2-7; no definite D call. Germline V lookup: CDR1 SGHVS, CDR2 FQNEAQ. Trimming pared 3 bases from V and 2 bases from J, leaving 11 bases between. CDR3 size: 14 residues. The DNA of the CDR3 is TGTGCCAGCAGCTTCGCAGGACGCCCCTACGAGCAGTACTTC. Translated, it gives CASSFAGRPYEQYF.

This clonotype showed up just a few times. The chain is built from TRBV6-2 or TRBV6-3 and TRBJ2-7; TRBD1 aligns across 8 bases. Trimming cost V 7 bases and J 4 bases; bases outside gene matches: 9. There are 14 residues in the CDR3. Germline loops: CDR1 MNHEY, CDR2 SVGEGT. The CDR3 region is CASTSTGARYEQYF. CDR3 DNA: TGTGCCAGCACCTCGACAGGGGCCAGATACGAGCAGTACTTC.

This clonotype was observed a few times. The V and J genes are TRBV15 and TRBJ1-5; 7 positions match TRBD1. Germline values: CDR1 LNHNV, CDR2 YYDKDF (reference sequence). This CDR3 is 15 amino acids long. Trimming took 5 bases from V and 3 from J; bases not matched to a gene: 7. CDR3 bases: TGTGCCACCAGCGCCCGGGACAGTAACAATCAGCCCCAGCATTTT. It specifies CATSARDSNNQPQHF.

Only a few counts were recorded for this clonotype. CDR3: CASSSNRDRVLDGYTF. The DNA for the CDR3 is TGTGCCAGCAGTTCGAACCGGGACAGGGTTTTGGATGGCTACACCTTC. The genes are TRBV6-6 and TRBJ1-2, with TRBD1 identical over 9 bases. V was pared by 4 bases and J by 6 bases, with 12 bases of the junction left unmatched. The germline V gene encodes CDR1 MNHNY and CDR2 SVGAGI (reference sequence). The CDR3 spans 16 residues.

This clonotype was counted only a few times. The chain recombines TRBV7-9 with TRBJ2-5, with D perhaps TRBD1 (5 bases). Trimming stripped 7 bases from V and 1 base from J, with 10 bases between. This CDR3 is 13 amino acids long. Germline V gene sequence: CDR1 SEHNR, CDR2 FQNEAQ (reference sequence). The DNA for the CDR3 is TGTGCCAGCAAAAAGGGGCCCCAAGAGACCCAGTACTTC. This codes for CASKKGPQETQYF.

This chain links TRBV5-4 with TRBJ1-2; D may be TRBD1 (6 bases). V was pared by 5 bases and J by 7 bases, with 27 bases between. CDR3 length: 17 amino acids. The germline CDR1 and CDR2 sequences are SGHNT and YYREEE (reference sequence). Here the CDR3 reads CASRLNPGPGGQSGYTF. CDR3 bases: TGTGCCAGCAGGCTGAACCCCGGCCCCGGGGGGCAGAGTGGCTACACCTTC.

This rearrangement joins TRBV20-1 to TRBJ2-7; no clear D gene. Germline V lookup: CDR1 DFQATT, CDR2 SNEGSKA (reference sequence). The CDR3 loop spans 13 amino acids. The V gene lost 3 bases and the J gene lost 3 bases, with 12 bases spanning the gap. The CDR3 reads CSASGGGVYEQYF. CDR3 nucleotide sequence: TGCAGTGCTAGTGGCGGCGGCGTCTACGAGCAGTACTTC.

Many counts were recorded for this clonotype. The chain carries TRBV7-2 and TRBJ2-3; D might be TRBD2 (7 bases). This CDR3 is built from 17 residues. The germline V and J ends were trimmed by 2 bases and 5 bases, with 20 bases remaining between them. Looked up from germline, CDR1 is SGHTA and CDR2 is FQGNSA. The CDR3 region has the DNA TGTGCCAGCAGCTTAAGGGGGGCGGGGGCACCGGGAGATACGCAGTATTTT. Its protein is CASSLRGAGAPGDTQYF.

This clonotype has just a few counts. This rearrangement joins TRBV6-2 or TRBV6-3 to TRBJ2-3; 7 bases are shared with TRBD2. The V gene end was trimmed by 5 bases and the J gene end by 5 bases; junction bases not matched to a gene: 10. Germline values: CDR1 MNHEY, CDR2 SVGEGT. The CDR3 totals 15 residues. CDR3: CASSPLARVEDTQYF. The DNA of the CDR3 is TGTGCCAGCAGTCCACTAGCGCGAGTGGAAGATACGCAGTATTTT.

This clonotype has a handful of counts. The CDR3 sequence is CSVSPGEHSQPQHF. CDR3 DNA sequence: TGCAGCGTTTCACCGGGGGAGCATAGTCAGCCCCAGCATTTT. The chain has TRBV29-1 and TRBJ1-5; D may be TRBD1 (5 bases). The V and J ends lost 5 bases and 6 bases respectively, with 17 bases between them. Germline-derived CDR1 and CDR2 are SQVTM and ANQGSEA. This CDR3 is built from 14 residues.

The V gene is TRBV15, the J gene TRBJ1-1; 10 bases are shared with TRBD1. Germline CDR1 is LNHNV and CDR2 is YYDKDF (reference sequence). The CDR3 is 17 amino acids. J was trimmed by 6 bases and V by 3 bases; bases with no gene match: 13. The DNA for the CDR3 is TGTGCCACCAGCAGCCTTGGGGACAGGGGACTCGGTGCTGAAGCTTTCTTT. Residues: CATSSLGDRGLGAEAFF.

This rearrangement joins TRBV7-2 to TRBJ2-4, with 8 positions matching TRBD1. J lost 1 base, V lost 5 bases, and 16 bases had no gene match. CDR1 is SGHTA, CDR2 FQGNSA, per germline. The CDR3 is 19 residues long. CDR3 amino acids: CASSTIAGGSGSAKNIQYF. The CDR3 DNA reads TGTGCCAGCAGCACCATCGCAGGGGGCTCTGGCTCGGCCAAAAACATTCAGTACTTC.

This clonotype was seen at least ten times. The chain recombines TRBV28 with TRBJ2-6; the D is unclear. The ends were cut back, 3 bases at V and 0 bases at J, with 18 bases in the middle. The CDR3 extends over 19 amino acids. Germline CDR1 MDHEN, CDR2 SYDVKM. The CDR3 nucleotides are TGTGCCAGCAGTTTCGGTCTAGGGCGGAAGAGCTCTGGGGCCAACGTCCTGACTTTC. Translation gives CASSFGLGRKSSGANVLTF.

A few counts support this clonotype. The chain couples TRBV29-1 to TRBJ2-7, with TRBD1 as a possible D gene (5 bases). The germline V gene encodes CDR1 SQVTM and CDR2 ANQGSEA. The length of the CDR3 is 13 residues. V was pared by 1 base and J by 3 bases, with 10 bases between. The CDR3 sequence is CSVEGQGGYEQYF. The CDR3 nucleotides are TGCAGCGTTGAAGGGCAGGGTGGCTACGAGCAGTACTTC.

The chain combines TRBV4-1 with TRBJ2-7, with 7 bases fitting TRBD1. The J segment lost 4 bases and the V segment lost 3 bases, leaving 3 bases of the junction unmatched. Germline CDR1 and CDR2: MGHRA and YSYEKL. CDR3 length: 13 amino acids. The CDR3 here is CASSHTGAYEQYF. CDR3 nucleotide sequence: TGCGCCAGCAGCCACACAGGGGCTTACGAGCAGTACTTC.

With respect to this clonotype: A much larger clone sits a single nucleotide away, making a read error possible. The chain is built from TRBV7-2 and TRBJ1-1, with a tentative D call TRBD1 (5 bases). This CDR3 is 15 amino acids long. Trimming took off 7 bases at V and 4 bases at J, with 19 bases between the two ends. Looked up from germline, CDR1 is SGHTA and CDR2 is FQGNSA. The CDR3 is CASTFNQRGRTEAFF. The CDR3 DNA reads TGTGCCAGCACCTTTAACCAGCGGGGCCGCACTGAAGCTTTCTTT.

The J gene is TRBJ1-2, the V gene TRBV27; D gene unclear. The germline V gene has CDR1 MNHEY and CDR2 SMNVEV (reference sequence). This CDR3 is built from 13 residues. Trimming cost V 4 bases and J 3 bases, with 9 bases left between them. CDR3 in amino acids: CASSSIKHYGYTF. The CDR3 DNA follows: TGTGCCAGCAGTTCTATCAAGCACTATGGCTACACCTTC.

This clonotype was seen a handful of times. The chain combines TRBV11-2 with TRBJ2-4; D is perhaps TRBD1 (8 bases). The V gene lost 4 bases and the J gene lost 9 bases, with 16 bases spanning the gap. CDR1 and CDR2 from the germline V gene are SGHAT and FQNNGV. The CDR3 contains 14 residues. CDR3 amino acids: CASSSTGGDGIQYF. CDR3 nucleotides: TGTGCCAGCAGCTCTACAGGGGGGGATGGCATTCAGTACTTC.

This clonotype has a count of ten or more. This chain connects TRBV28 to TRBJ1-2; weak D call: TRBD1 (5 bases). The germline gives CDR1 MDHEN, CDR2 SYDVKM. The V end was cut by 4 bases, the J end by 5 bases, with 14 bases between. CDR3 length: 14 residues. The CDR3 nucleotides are TGTGCCAGCAGTTCTCATGTCGGGGCTTATGGCTACACCTTC. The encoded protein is CASSSHVGAYGYTF.

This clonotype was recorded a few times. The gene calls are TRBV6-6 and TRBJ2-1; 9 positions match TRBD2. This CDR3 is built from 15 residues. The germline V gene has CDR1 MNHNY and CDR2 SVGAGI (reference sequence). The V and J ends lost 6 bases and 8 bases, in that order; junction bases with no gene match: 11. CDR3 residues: CASRLAGSVGHEQFF. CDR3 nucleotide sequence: TGTGCCAGCAGGCTAGCGGGATCGGTAGGTCATGAGCAGTTCTTC.

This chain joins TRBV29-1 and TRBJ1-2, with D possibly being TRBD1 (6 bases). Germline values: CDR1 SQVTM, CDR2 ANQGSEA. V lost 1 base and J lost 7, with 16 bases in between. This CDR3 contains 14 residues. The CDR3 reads CSVEGGWGGGGYTF. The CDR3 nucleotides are TGCAGCGTTGAAGGGGGATGGGGGGGCGGTGGCTACACCTTC.

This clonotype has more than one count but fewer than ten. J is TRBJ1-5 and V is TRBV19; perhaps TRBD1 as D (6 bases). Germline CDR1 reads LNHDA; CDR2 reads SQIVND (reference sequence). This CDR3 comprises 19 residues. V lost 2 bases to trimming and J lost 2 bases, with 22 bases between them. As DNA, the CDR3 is TGTGCCAGTAGTATAAATCGCGGGGGTGGGGGCGGAGGCAATCAGCCCCAGCATTTT. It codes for CASSINRGGGGGGNQPQHF.